The clone carrying this TCR beta chain has only one observation. TCRdb used MiXCR to reprocess the RT-PCR reads, holding one entry per CDR3 protein. Among about 25,000 distinct CDR3 sequences listed, approximately 43% were seen once. These data belong to a study of patients and donors after allogeneic stem cell transplantation. The germline gives CDR1 LNHDA, CDR2 SQIVND (reference sequence). The CDR3 contains 15 residues. V was pared by 5 bases and J by 4 bases, with 15 bases between. The rearrangement uses TRBV19 and TRBJ2-1; possible D gene TRBD1, 5 bases. The clonotype was recovered from a human donor who was either an allogeneic HSCT recipient or a stem cell or donor lymphocyte infusion donor (not recorded which). It is not recorded whose cells these are; they may come from a transplant donor. The material sequenced was blood, either unsorted or a sorted T cell fraction (not recorded which). In nucleotides, the CDR3 is TGTGCCAGTAGTTCCCGGCAGGGCCATTACAATGAGCAGTTCTTC. Its protein is CASSSRQGHYNEQFF.